These 30 T cell receptor beta chains originate from one sample sequenced in a study of cytomegalovirus exposure and HLA in healthy donors (dated by TCRdb to the late 2010s). Libraries came from the immunoSEQ multiplex PCR assay. For the multiplex PCR, a mixture combining 60 forward primers for TCR Vbeta segments and 13 reverse primers for TCR Jbeta segments was used. TCRdb re-hosts the immuneACCESS table, in-frame sequences only. Its copies lack some clones; in the studies checked, an unresolved V gene accounts for under half of them, and the cause for the rest is not known. The sample includes over 150,000 clones, with around 80% observed a single time. The ten most abundant clones make up approximately 4.5% of the sample. What was sequenced was PBMCs. These receptors came from a man aged 40-50 years in good health and CMV-seronegative.

The chain couples TRBV7-9 to TRBJ1-5; TRBD1 might be the D (5 bases). Per the germline V gene, CDR1 is SEHNR and CDR2 is FQNEAQ (reference sequence). V gave up 5 bases and J gave up 5 bases, with 10 bases separating them. CDR3 size: 13 residues. Here the CDR3 reads CASSSTGDQPQHF. The CDR3 DNA sequence: TGTGCCAGCAGCAGCACAGGAGATCAGCCCCAGCATTTT.

The chain carries TRBV7-9 and TRBJ1-6; D is perhaps TRBD1 (6 bases). CDR3 size: 14 residues. Germline CDR1 SEHNR, CDR2 FQNEAQ (reference sequence). V lost 8 bases and J lost 5, with 13 bases in between. Written as DNA, the CDR3 is TGTGCCAGCGGAACTCAGGGGAATAATTCACCCCTCCACTTT. It is translated as CASGTQGNNSPLHF.

For this clone: Other DNA sequences from this sample encode an identical CDR3 as well. The chain joins TRBV30 to TRBJ2-3; 8 bases fit TRBD2. Per the germline V gene, CDR1 is GTSNPN and CDR2 is SVGIG (reference sequence). V shed 2 bases and J 1 base; nucleotides not matched to a gene: 2. CDR3 length: 14 amino acids. For the CDR3, the DNA is TGTGCCTGGAGTAGCGGGGGCGGCACAGATACGCAGTATTTT. Its translation is CAWSSGGGTDTQYF.

The J gene is TRBJ2-3, the V gene TRBV7-8; 8 bases line up with TRBD1. There are 15 residues in the CDR3. Per germline, CDR1 SGHVS and CDR2 FQNEAQ. J lost 1 base, V lost 5 bases, and 5 bases had no gene match. The CDR3, as DNA: TGTGCCAGCAGCCTCCTGACAGGGGGCACAGATACGCAGTATTTT. Its protein product is CASSLLTGGTDTQYF.

The chain links TRBV6-5 to TRBJ2-5, with D possibly TRBD1 on 6 matching bases. The DNA end is a closer match to TRBJ2-7, so the J assignment may be wrong. The CDR3 sequence is 15 residues long. Germline-derived CDR1 and CDR2 are MNHEY and SVGAGI. DNA for the CDR3: TGTGCCAGCAGTTATCGTGGGGACACCACCTACGAGCAGTACTTC. Its protein is CASSYRGDTTYEQYF.

The V gene is TRBV6-5, the J gene TRBJ2-4, with D hard to call. Per germline, CDR1 MNHEY and CDR2 SVGAGI. This CDR3 contains 14 residues. The V end lost 6 bases, the J end lost 0 bases, and 9 bases lay between the germline ends. CDR3 in amino acids: CASSPSLAKNIQYF. The CDR3, as DNA: TGTGCCAGCAGCCCGTCCCTAGCCAAAAACATTCAGTACTTC.

V usage is TRBV18 and J usage is TRBJ1-2; TRBD1 matches at 8 bases. Germline CDR1 and CDR2: KGHSH and LQKENI. V trimming: 4 bases; J trimming: 8 bases; junction bases outside the gene matches: 15. The CDR3 is 16 amino acids. The CDR3 DNA is TGTGCCAGCTCACTTTTCTCAGGGGGCGCCGGTGAAGGCTACACCTTC. This gives the protein CASSLFSGGAGEGYTF.

The gene calls are TRBV15 and TRBJ2-4; 8 bases map to TRBD1. J was trimmed by 0 bases and V by 1 base; bases with no gene match: 11. Per germline, CDR1 LNHNV and CDR2 YYDKDF (reference sequence). This CDR3 contains 19 residues. The CDR3 loop reads CATSRGRGLPYLAKNIQYF. The CDR3 coding sequence is TGTGCCACCAGCAGAGGCAGGGGGCTTCCATATCTAGCCAAAAACATTCAGTACTTC.

The chain recombines TRBV5-1 with TRBJ1-5; D perhaps matches TRBD1 (5 bases). The V gene's germline CDR1 is SGHRS and CDR2 YFSETQ. Between the trimmed V and J ends, which lost 0 bases and 2 bases, there was a span of 9 bases. The CDR3 extends over 15 amino acids. CDR3 protein: CASSLGQGGNQPQHF. CDR3 bases: TGCGCCAGCAGCTTGGGCCAGGGCGGCAATCAGCCCCAGCATTTT.

V and J are TRBV4-1 and TRBJ2-3; tentative D call: TRBD2 (6 bases). The CDR3 is 15 amino acids. The germline V gene encodes CDR1 MGHRA and CDR2 YSYEKL. Between the trimmed V and J ends, which lost 0 bases and 1 base, there was a span of 8 bases. CDR3 protein: CASSQESGRTDTQYF. DNA for the CDR3: TGCGCCAGCAGCCAAGAGAGCGGGCGCACAGATACGCAGTATTTT.

V is TRBV28 and J is TRBJ1-6; a weak D match, TRBD1 (6 bases). Germline CDR1 MDHEN, CDR2 SYDVKM. Trimming removed 4 bases at V and 7 bases at J, with 14 bases between. The CDR3 is 15 amino acids. CDR3 DNA: TGTGCCAGCAGTTCCTCAGGGGAATGGAATTCACCCCTCCACTTT. Translation gives CASSSSGEWNSPLHF. Variable domain in full (rest from reference TRBV28 and TRBJ1-6): DVKVTQSSRYLVKRTGEKVFLECVQDMDHENMFWYRQDPGLGLRLIYFSYDVKMKEKGDIPEGYSVSREKKERFSLILESASTNQTSMYLCASSSSGEWNSPLHFGNGTRLTVT.

The genes are TRBV6-1 and TRBJ2-1; 8 bases align to TRBD2. Germline V CDR1 and CDR2: MNHNS, SASEGT. Trimming took 6 bases from V and 6 from J; bases not matched to a gene: 7. This CDR3 region has 14 residues. The CDR3 is CASSERGYLNEQFF. Here the CDR3 DNA reads TGTGCCAGCAGCGAGCGGGGGTATCTCAATGAGCAGTTCTTC.

The CDR3 loop is CASRMGRTNTGELFF. CDR3 bases: TGTGCCAGCAGGATGGGCAGAACGAACACCGGGGAGCTGTTTTTT. The J gene is TRBJ2-2, the V gene TRBV7-2; D call uncertain. V dropped 6 bases and J dropped 0 bases, with 11 bases sitting between them. This CDR3 is built from 15 residues. Germline lookup yields CDR1 SGHTA and CDR2 FQGNSA. Looking up the rest from reference TRBV7-2 and TRBJ2-2 gives the full variable domain: GAGVSQSPSNKVTEKGKDVELRCDPISGHTALYWYRQSLGQGLEFLIYFQGNSAPDKSGLPSDRFSAERTGGSVSTLTIQRTQQEDSAVYLCASRMGRTNTGELFFGEGSRLTVL.

A single count supports this clone. The chain uses TRBV7-2 and TRBJ2-2; 8 positions match TRBD2. The CDR3 runs 14 residues. The J segment lost 7 bases and the V segment lost 5 bases, leaving 6 bases of the junction unmatched. Germline values: CDR1 SGHTA, CDR2 FQGNSA. The CDR3 DNA reads as TGTGCCAGCAGCCCCCGGGGGGGGATCGGGGAGCTGTTTTTT. Its protein is CASSPRGGIGELFF.

The chain is built from TRBV14 and TRBJ2-7; the match to TRBD1 covers 7 bases. V trimming: 1 base; J trimming: 7 bases; junction bases outside the gene matches: 4. CDR1 SGHDN and CDR2 FVKESK come from the germline V gene. The CDR3 totals 13 residues. The CDR3 is CASSQAGGQEQYF. CDR3 sequence (DNA): TGTGCCAGCAGCCAAGCAGGGGGACAAGAGCAGTACTTC.

The gene calls are TRBV27 and TRBJ1-6, with unresolved D. The CDR3 runs to 12 residues. Trimming cost V 4 bases and J 7 bases, with 5 bases left between them. CDR1 MNHEY and CDR2 SMNVEV come from the germline V gene (reference sequence). CDR3 bases: TGTGCCAGCAGTTACATCAATTCACCCCTCCACTTT. Residues: CASSYINSPLHF.

This sequence joins TRBV9 and TRBJ1-5, with 9 positions matching TRBD1. This CDR3 contains 15 residues. Germline-derived CDR1 and CDR2 are SGDLS and YYNGEE. The junction had 2 bases not matched to a gene; V was cut back by 3 bases and J by 1 base. CDR3 DNA: TGTGCCAGCAGCGCCGGACAGGGGAGCAATCAGCCCCAGCATTTT. Translating it yields CASSAGQGSNQPQHF.

The V and J genes are TRBV7-3 and TRBJ1-2; tentatively, D is TRBD1 (6 bases). Germline V gene data show CDR1 as SGHTA and CDR2 as FQGTGA. The CDR3 runs 14 residues. V was pared by 4 bases and J by 3 bases, with 12 bases between. In DNA, the CDR3 is TGTGCCAGCAGCTACGACGGGACATACTATGGCTACACCTTC. Encoded protein: CASSYDGTYYGYTF.

The rearrangement links TRBV5-4 to TRBJ2-5, with D unclear. Looked up from germline, CDR1 is SGHNT and CDR2 is YYREEE (reference sequence). This CDR3 comprises 13 residues. Trimming removed 4 bases from V and 1 base from J, with 8 bases in between. DNA for the CDR3: TGTGCCAGCAGCATCGACTTCCAAGAGACCCAGTACTTC. Translating gives CASSIDFQETQYF.

This clone was found a few times. This chain joins TRBV9 and TRBJ2-2; unclear D gene. The CDR3 extends over 13 amino acids. V lost 0 bases, J lost 7 bases, and 7 bases lay in between. CDR1 is SGDLS, CDR2 YYNGEE, per germline. CDR3 sequence (DNA): TGTGCCAGCAGCGTAGAAATCAACGGGGAGCTGTTTTTT. Translation gives CASSVEINGELFF. Filled out from reference TRBV9 and TRBJ2-2, the complete variable domain reads DSGVTQTPKHLITATGQRVTLRCSPRSGDLSVYWYQQSLDQGLQFLIQYYNGEERAKGNILERFSAQQFPDLHSELNLSSLELGDSALYFCASSVEINGELFFGEGSRLTVL.

The chain carries TRBV4-1 and TRBJ1-2, with 7 bases matching TRBD1. The CDR3 loop spans 14 amino acids. Trimming removed 4 bases from V and 8 bases from J; junction bases left unmatched: 10. Germline loops: CDR1 MGHRA, CDR2 YSYEKL. DNA for the CDR3: TGCGCCAGCAGCCCAATTTACAGGGGAAGAGGCTACACCTTC. Protein sequence: CASSPIYRGRGYTF.

The V gene is TRBV2, the J gene TRBJ2-1; tentative D call: TRBD2 (7 bases). Germline CDR1 and CDR2: SNHLY and FYNNEI. This CDR3 has 13 residues. The V gene lost 8 bases and the J gene lost 9 bases, with 17 bases spanning the gap. CDR3 bases: TGTGCCAGCCGCTCGGCGGGGGCGTTTGAGCAGTTCTTC. Protein: CASRSAGAFEQFF. Full variable domain (outside the CDR3, taken from reference TRBV2 and TRBJ2-1): EPEVTQTPSHQVTQMGQEVILRCVPISNHLYFYWYRQILGQKVEFLVSFYNNEISEKSEIFDDQFSVERPDGSNFTLKIRSTKLEDSAMYFCASRSAGAFEQFFGPGTRLTVL.

The chain has TRBV29-1 and TRBJ1-3; 8 nucleotides align to TRBD1. The CDR3 sequence is 14 residues long. V was clipped by 4 bases and J by 1 base; unmatched bases: 3. Germline CDR1 reads SQVTM; CDR2 reads ANQGSEA. Here the CDR3 DNA reads TGCAGCGTTGGGACAGGGTGGTCTGGAAACACCATATATTTT. Amino acids: CSVGTGWSGNTIYF.

The rearrangement links TRBV5-1 to TRBJ1-2, with 7 bases matching TRBD1. Germline V gene sequence: CDR1 SGHRS, CDR2 YFSETQ. The CDR3 extends over 15 amino acids. The V gene end was trimmed by 3 bases and the J gene end by 5 bases; junction bases not matched to a gene: 10. The CDR3 here is CASSSGQERGYGYTF. CDR3 nucleotide sequence: TGCGCCAGCAGCTCCGGACAGGAGCGCGGGTATGGCTACACCTTC.

V is TRBV27 and J is TRBJ2-3; possible D gene TRBD2, 5 bases. There are 15 residues in the CDR3. The germline CDR1 and CDR2 sequences are MNHEY and SMNVEV (reference sequence). V shed 6 bases and J shed 2 bases, with 15 bases lying between them. CDR3 DNA sequence: TGTGCCAGCAGCCCAGGACTCATGGTCACAGATACGCAGTATTTT. Translation: CASSPGLMVTDTQYF.

The V gene is TRBV6-6, the J gene TRBJ2-3; TRBD2 matches 9 bases. The trim removed 4 bases at V and 0 bases at J, leaving 2 bases unmatched. Germline CDR1 is MNHNY and CDR2 is SVGAGI (reference sequence). This CDR3 comprises 15 residues. The CDR3: CASSSSGGSTDTQYF. The CDR3 DNA is TGTGCCAGCAGTTCCAGCGGGGGGAGCACAGATACGCAGTATTTT.

There are a few counts of this clone. The rearrangement uses TRBV9 and TRBJ2-2, with 9 nucleotides matching TRBD2. The germline V gene has CDR1 SGDLS and CDR2 YYNGEE. The CDR3 totals 16 residues. Losses at the gene ends were 2 bases for V and 7 bases for J; bases not matched to a gene: 9. This CDR3 is CASSVISGGTVGELFF. The CDR3, as DNA: TGTGCCAGCAGCGTGATTAGCGGGGGAACGGTCGGGGAGCTGTTTTTT. The whole variable domain, remainder taken from reference TRBV9 and TRBJ2-2, is DSGVTQTPKHLITATGQRVTLRCSPRSGDLSVYWYQQSLDQGLQFLIQYYNGEERAKGNILERFSAQQFPDLHSELNLSSLELGDSALYFCASSVISGGTVGELFFGEGSRLTVL.

This chain joins TRBV6-6 and TRBJ2-1; 8 nucleotides agree with TRBD1. Looked up from germline, CDR1 is MNHNY and CDR2 is SVGAGI (reference sequence). CDR3 length: 16 residues. J lost 6 bases, V lost 5 bases, and 12 bases had no gene match. CDR3 in amino acids: CASSTGQGSTSNEQFF. The CDR3 DNA reads TGTGCCAGCAGTACTGGACAGGGTTCAACCTCCAATGAGCAGTTCTTC.

The chain links TRBV10-1 to TRBJ2-7; perhaps TRBD1 as D (6 bases). Trimming removed 1 base at V and 6 bases at J, with 19 bases between. Germline V gives CDR1 WNHNN, CDR2 SYGVQD (reference sequence). The CDR3 runs to 16 residues. The CDR3 region is CASSELAGAKDSEQYF. The DNA of the CDR3 is TGCGCCAGCAGTGAGTTGGCAGGGGCAAAAGATTCCGAGCAGTACTTC.

The rearrangement uses TRBV19 and TRBJ2-2; perhaps TRBD1 as D (6 bases). The germline gives CDR1 LNHDA, CDR2 SQIVND (reference sequence). The CDR3 length is 15 residues. V was shortened by 4 bases and J by 1 base, with 10 bases between the two germline ends. The CDR3 coding sequence is TGTGCCAGTAGTAGGACAGCCTTGAACACCGGGGAGCTGTTTTTT. Encoded protein: CASSRTALNTGELFF.